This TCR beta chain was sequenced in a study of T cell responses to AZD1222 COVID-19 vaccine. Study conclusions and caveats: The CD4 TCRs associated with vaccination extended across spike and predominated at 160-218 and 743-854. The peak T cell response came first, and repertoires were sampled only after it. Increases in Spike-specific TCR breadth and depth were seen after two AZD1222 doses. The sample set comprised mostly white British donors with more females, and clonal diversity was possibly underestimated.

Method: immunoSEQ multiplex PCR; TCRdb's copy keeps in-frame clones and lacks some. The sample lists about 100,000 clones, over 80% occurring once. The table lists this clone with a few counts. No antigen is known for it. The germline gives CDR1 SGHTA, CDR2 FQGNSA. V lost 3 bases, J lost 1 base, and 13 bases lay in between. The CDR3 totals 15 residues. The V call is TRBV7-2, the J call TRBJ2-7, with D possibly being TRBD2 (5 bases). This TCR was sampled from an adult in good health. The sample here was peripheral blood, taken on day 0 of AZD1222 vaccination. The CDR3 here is CASSFIQAGSYEQYF. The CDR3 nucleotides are TGTGCCAGCAGCTTTATTCAGGCGGGTTCCTACGAGCAGTACTTC.